A selection of T cell receptor beta chains follows, all from one sample in a study of T cell repertoires in cytomegalovirus infection. Antigens for these TCRs are unknown. TCRdb independently ran MiXCR on the reads; one entry per CDR3 protein. The profile shows roughly 860,000 distinct CDR3 sequences, roughly 33% of them singletons. The sequencing here drew on cultured CD8+ T cells from PBMCs, taken from culture after CMV antigen stimulation. Every receptor here comes from a human donor in good health (CMV status not recorded). Some clones in this sample may be carry-over from other donors' samples. CDR3s include the opening cysteine and the closing phenylalanine or tryptophan. A D gene is named only where the DNA matches it firmly. Size is omitted from some rows. Given values are once, few, many or a class for expanded clones.

few	TRBV7-6	TRBJ1-2	NA	CASSPGTIPSYGYTF	TGTGCCAGCAGCCCCGGGACTATCCCCTCCTATGGCTACACCTTC
few	TRBV7-9	TRBJ2-1	NA	CASSHTGTNSYNEQFF	TGTGCCAGCAGCCACACAGGGACTAACTCCTACAATGAGCAGTTCTTC
few	TRBV6-1	TRBJ1-5	NA	CASSEPGGGDHQPQHF	TGTGCCAGCAGTGAACCCGGGGGGGGGGACCATCAGCCCCAGCATTTT
few	TRBV6-5	TRBJ2-1	NA	CASSYALGTHNEQFF	TGTGCCAGCAGTTACGCCCTTGGAACACACAATGAGCAGTTCTTC
NA	TRBV5-4	TRBJ2-1	NA	CASSSTTQPPYNEQFF	TGTGCCAGCAGCAGCACGACCCAGCCCCCCTACAATGAGCAGTTCTTC
few	TRBV19	TRBJ1-1	NA	CASSFPGQWSSYMNTEAFF	TGTGCCAGTAGCTTCCCCGGACAGTGGTCCTCCTACATGAACACTGAAGCTTTCTTT
many	TRBV9	TRBJ2-5	NA	CASSVGRYQETQYF	TGTGCCAGCAGCGTAGGCAGGTACCAAGAGACCCAGTACTTC
NA	TRBV10-3	TRBJ2-7	TRBD1	CAITSALGTGSYEQYF	TGTGCCATCACATCAGCTTTGGGGACAGGCTCCTACGAGCAGTACTTC
NA	TRBV10-3	TRBJ2-1	NA	CAIRVVIPYNEQFF	TGTGCCATCAGGGTGGTAATCCCCTACAATGAGCAGTTCTTC
few	TRBV6-1	TRBJ2-7	NA	CALQEGYEQYF	TGTGCGTTGCAGGAGGGCTACGAGCAGTACTTC
many	TRBV7-2	TRBJ2-5	NA	CASSTLGGFQETQYF	TGTGCCAGCAGCACCCTAGGAGGTTTCCAAGAGACCCAGTACTTC
NA	TRBV5-1	TRBJ1-1	NA	CASSLKAAGGRGKPEAFF	TGCGCCAGCAGCTTGAAGGCAGCCGGGGGAAGGGGTAAGCCTGAAGCTTTCTTT
NA	TRBV28	TRBJ2-3	TRBD2	CASSGLAAYTDTQYF	TGTGCCAGCAGCGGACTAGCGGCCTACACAGATACGCAGTATTTT
many	TRBV12-3/TRBV12-4	TRBJ1-1	NA	CASRRGILLGTEAFF	TGTGCCAGCAGGAGGGGTATACTCTTAGGCACTGAAGCTTTCTTT
few	TRBV12-5	TRBJ1-2	NA	CASGLLQGYTF	TGTGCTAGTGGTTTGTTACAGGGCTACACCTTC
NA	TRBV4-3	TRBJ1-4	TRBD1	CASSQDGIWRTGDEKLFF	TGCGCCAGCAGCCAAGACGGTATTTGGAGGACAGGGGATGAAAAACTGTTTTTT
NA	TRBV7-6	TRBJ2-2	NA	CASSSRTLSPNTGELFF	TGTGCCAGCAGCTCCAGGACCCTGAGCCCGAACACCGGGGAGCTGTTTTTT
many	TRBV27	TRBJ1-2	NA	CASKGGNYGYTF	TGTGCCAGCAAGGGAGGGAACTATGGCTACACCTTC
many	TRBV7-9	TRBJ2-1	TRBD1	CASSQIRGTGGANYNEQFF	TGTGCCAGCAGCCAAATCCGAGGAACAGGGGGCGCCAATTACAATGAGCAGTTCTTC
many	TRBV7-2	TRBJ1-5	TRBD1	CASSLGQGARPQHF	TGTGCCAGCAGCCTTGGACAGGGGGCAAGGCCCCAGCATTTT